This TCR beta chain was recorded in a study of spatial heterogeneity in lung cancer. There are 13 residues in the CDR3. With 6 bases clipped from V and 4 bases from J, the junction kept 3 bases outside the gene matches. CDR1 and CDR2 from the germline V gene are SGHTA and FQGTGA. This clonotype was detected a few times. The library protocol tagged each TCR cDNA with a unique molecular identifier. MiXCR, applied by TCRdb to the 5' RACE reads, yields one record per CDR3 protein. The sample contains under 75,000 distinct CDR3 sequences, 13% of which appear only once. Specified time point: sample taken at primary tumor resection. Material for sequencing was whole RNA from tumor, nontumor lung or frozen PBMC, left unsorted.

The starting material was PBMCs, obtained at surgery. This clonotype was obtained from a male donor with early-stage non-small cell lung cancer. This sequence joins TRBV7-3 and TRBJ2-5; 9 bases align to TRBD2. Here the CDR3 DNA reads TGTGCCAGCAGTATTAGCGGGAGAGAGACCCAGTACTTC. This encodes CASSISGRETQYF.